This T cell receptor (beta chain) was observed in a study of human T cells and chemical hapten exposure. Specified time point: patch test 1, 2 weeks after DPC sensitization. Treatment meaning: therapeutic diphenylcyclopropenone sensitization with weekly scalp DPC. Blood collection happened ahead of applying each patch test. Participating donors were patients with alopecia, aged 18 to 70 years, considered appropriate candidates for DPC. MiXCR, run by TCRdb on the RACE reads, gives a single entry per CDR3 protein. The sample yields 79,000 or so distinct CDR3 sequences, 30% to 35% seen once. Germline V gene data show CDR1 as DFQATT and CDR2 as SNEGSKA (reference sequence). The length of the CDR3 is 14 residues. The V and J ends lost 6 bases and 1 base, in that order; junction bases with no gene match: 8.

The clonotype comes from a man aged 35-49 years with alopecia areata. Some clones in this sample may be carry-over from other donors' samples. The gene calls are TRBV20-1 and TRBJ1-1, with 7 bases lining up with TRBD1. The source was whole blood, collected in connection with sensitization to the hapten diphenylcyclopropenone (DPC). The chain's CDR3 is CSANDREGNTEAFF. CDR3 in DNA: TGCAGTGCCAACGACAGGGAGGGGAACACTGAAGCTTTCTTT.